This T cell receptor beta chain was observed in a study of blood T cell repertoires in COVID-19. Measured with immunoSEQ multiplex PCR; TCRdb has only the in-frame clones, and not every one. The table has about 53,000 clones, roughly 89% seen once. V lost 0 bases to trimming and J lost 0 bases, with 15 bases between them. Germline CDR1 and CDR2: MNHNS and SASEGT. This CDR3 region has 17 residues. The source of this sequence is a man aged 80 or over with acute or convalescent COVID-19. The chain combines TRBV6-1 with TRBJ2-7; no definite D call. The source material was peripheral blood. The CDR3 bases are TGTGCCAGCAGTGAAGCCCTTTTTGGCAGTCTCTCCTACGAGCAGTACTTC. Translating gives CASSEALFGSLSYEQYF.